This T cell receptor beta chain was found in a study of blood T cell repertoires in COVID-19 (dated by TCRdb to between 2020 and 2021). For context, the study as a whole: Collaborator samples came from the United States, Italy and Spain and covered acute and convalescent phases of COVID-19. Subjects who had been exposed to COVID-19, were actively infected with it, or had recovered from it provided the deeply sampled blood TCRbeta repertoires that made up the dataset. The material from the prospective study consisted of cDNA or gDNA derived from T cells, B-cell-depleted T cells, or PBMCs. The samples were drawn from two sources: the first 160 participants of the ongoing ImmuneRACE study, and 1,200 or so subjects contributed by 6 global collaborators. Where HLA class I and class II types were available, the types were taken from metadata supplied by the sample provider, not from assay-based typing. A freely available public database, intended as a resource for researchers studying the immune response to SARS-CoV-2, is where the repertoires were released. A de-identified subject ID, COVID-19 status, age in years and sex were almost always included in the sample metadata. Overall results and qualifications from the work: The quantity of clinical and demographic metadata differed by source and by participant and was supplied without curation.

TCRbeta CDR3 regions were amplified from genomic DNA by means of the immunoSEQ Assay, a bias-controlled multiplex PCR. Per the authors' processing: The number of nucleated cells in each sample was estimated by amplification of reference gene primers within the assay. Sequence reads were collapsed and filtered to measure the absolute abundance of every unique TCRbeta CDR3 rearrangement. For each sample, productive Simpson clonality was calculated as the square root of Simpson's diversity index across productive rearrangements. TCRdb carries this immuneACCESS record with in-frame sequences only. Its versions omit some clonotypes, under half of them owing to an unresolved V gene in the studies checked, with the rest unexplained. V and J calls and clone size are those listed in that table; D and trimming were worked out from the DNA. Here the sample has 360,000 or so clones; 89% occur a single time. The biggest ten clones account for about 1.7% of the sample.

Participants in the prospective study were aged about 18 to 89 years, lived in about two dozen United States geographic areas, and enrolled through a virtual design. Cohort assignment in the prospective study relied on participant-reported clinical history from a screening survey and a study questionnaire. Recovered participants in ImmuneRACE Cohort 3 were defined as having two consecutive negative NP/OP PCR tests, clearance from a healthcare professional, or resolution of symptoms. Each participant in the prospective study had whole blood, serum and a nasopharyngeal or oropharyngeal swab collected by mobile phlebotomists. Over a roughly 2-month period, participants in the prospective study had the option of providing additional blood draws and questionnaires. Before DNA extraction, blood samples from the prospective study were shipped at room temperature or frozen. The germline V gene (reference sequence) yields SGHNT for CDR1 and YYREEE for CDR2. The CDR3 sequence holds 17 residues, the cysteine and phenylalanine included. The entry retains the CDR3 DNA only, 51 bases that are in frame from base 1. V is cut by 3 bases and J by 6 bases, and the space between the germline ends is 19 bases.

On this clone: What this receptor recognizes is not known. One base away there is no much larger clone; base qualities are not given.

The sequence is built from TRBV5-4 and TRBJ1-6; the D segment cannot be called with confidence. This clonotype was sampled from a woman aged 25-40 years who had recovered from COVID-19. Sequencing was performed on PBMCs or T cells enriched from blood (not recorded which). CDR3 sequence: CASSSGSQPVGNSPLHF. In nucleotides, the sequence is TGTGCCAGCAGCTCCGGGTCCCAGCCTGTGGGTAATTCACCCCTCCACTTT.